This T cell receptor beta chain was documented in a study of PD-1 blockade in mismatch repair-deficient tumors. PCR or immunohistochemistry showed mismatch repair deficiency in every enrolled patient. The TCR-sequenced patients were a few responders to pembrolizumab. TCRdb keeps only in-frame clones here, not all; method: immunoSEQ multiplex PCR. The sample gives some 120,000 clones, more than 70% of which show up once; 10% to 15% is in the top ten. Sequencing used peripheral blood, obtained approximately 72 weeks after starting pembrolizumab. The TCR sequence derives from an adult with mismatch repair-deficient cancer.

The DNA of the CDR3 is TGTGCCAGCAGCCCGATGGACAGGGGGTGGGCCAAAAACATTCAGTACTTC. It specifies CASSPMDRGWAKNIQYF. The rearrangement links TRBV28 to TRBJ2-4, with 10 bases lining up with TRBD1. The V gene end was trimmed by 6 bases and the J gene end by 1 base; junction bases not matched to a gene: 9. Looked up from germline, CDR1 is MDHEN and CDR2 is SYDVKM. This CDR3 spans 17 amino acids.